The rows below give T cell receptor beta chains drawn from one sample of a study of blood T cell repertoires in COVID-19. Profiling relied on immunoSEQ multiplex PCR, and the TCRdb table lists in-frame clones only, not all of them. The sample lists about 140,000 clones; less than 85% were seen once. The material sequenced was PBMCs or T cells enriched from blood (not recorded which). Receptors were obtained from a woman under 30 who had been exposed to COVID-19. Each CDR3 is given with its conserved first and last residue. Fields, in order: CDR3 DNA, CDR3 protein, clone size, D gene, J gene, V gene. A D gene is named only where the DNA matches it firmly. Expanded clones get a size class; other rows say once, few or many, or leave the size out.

TGTGCCAGCAGCTTGGCCCGGAGCATGAACACTGAAGCTTTCTTT,CASSLARSMNTEAFF,-,-,TRBJ1-1,TRBV5-4
TGTGCCAGCAGCCCCAGGGGCGGCGAGCAGTACTTC,CASSPRGGEQYF,-,-,TRBJ2-7,TRBV7-2
TGTGCCAGCTCACCTAGCGGGTACACTGAAGCTTTCTTT,CASSPSGYTEAFF,few,-,TRBJ1-1,TRBV18
TGTGCCACCAGCAGAGAACCCGGGACAGGGGGTAGTGGCTACACCTTC,CATSREPGTGGSGYTF,-,TRBD1,TRBJ1-2,TRBV15
TGTGCCAGCACCAAACTTGCCCAGGGCGCTTATGGCTACACCTTC,CASTKLAQGAYGYTF,-,-,TRBJ1-2,TRBV7-6
TGTGCCAGCAGTTTAGGAGTACCGAACACTGAAGCTTTCTTT,CASSLGVPNTEAFF,-,-,TRBJ1-1,TRBV28
TGCGCCAGCAGCCAAGAGCGGGGTTACGAGCAGTACTTC,CASSQERGYEQYF,once,-,TRBJ2-7,TRBV4-1
TGTGCCAGCAGCCAAGTTACGGCTAGTATGACTGAAGCTTTCTTT,CASSQVTASMTEAFF,-,-,TRBJ1-1,TRBV4-2
TGTGCCAGCACAGCGTCGGGGTCAGCTAACTATGGCTACACCTTC,CASTASGSANYGYTF,-,-,TRBJ1-2,TRBV25-1
TGCGCCAGCAGCGTGACTAGCGGAGCCTACGAGCAGTACTTC,CASSVTSGAYEQYF,-,TRBD2,TRBJ2-7,TRBV5-1
TGTGCCAGCAGACCTGGTACAGGGGGCGCTGACATTCAGTACTTC,CASRPGTGGADIQYF,-,TRBD1,TRBJ2-4,TRBV28